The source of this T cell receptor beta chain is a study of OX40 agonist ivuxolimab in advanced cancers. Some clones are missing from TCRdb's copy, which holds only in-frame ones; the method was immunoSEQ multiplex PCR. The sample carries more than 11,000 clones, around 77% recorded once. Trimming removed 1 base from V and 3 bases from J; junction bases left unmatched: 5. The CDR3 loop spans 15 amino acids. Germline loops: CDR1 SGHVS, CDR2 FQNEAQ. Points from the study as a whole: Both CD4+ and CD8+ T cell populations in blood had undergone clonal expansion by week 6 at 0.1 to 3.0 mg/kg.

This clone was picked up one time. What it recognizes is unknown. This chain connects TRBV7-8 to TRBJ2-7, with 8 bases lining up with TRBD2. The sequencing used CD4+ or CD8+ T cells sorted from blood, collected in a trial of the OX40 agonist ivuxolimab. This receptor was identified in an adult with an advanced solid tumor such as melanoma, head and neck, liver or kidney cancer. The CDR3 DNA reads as TGTGCCAGCAGCTTAGAGGCTAGCGGGTTCTACGAGCAGTACTTC. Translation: CASSLEASGFYEQYF.